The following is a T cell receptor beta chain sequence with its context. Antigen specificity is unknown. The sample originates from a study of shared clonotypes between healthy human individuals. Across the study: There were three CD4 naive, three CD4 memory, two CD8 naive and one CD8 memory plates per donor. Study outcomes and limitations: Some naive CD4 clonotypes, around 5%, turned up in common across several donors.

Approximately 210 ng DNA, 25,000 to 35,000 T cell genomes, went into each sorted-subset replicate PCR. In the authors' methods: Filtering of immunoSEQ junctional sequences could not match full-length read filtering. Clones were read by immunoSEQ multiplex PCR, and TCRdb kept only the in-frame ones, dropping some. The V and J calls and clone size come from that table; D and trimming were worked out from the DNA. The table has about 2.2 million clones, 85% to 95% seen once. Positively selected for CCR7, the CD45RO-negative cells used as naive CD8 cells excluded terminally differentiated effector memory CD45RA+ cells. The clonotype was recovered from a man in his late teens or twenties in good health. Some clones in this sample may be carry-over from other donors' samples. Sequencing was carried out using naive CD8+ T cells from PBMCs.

CDR3 nucleotides: TGTGCCAGCAGACTCGACAGGGAAGATATGTACGAGCAGTACTTC. Its translation: CASRLDREDMYEQYF. The chain combines TRBV28 with TRBJ2-7, with 7 positions matching TRBD1. Looked up from germline, CDR1 is MDHEN and CDR2 is SYDVKM. The CDR3 covers 15 residues. V trimming: 6 bases; J trimming: 4 bases; junction bases outside the gene matches: 12. The variable domain in full, completed from reference TRBV28 and TRBJ2-7, reads DVKVTQSSRYLVKRTGEKVFLECVQDMDHENMFWYRQDPGLGLRLIYFSYDVKMKEKGDIPEGYSVSREKKERFSLILESASTNQTSMYLCASRLDREDMYEQYFGPGTRLTVT.